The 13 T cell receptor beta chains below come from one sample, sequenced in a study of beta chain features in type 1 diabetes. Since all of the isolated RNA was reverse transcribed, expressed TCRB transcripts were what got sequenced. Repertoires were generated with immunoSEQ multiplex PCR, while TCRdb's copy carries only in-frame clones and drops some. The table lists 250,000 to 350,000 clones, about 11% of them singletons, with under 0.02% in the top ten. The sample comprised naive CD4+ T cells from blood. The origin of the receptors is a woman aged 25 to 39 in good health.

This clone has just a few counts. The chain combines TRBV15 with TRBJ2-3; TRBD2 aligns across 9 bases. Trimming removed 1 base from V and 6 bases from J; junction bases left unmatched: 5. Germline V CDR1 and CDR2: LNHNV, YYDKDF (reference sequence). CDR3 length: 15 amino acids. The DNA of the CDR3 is TGTGCCACCAGCAGAGGGAACGCGGGGGGGGATACGCAGTATTTT. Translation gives CATSRGNAGGDTQYF.

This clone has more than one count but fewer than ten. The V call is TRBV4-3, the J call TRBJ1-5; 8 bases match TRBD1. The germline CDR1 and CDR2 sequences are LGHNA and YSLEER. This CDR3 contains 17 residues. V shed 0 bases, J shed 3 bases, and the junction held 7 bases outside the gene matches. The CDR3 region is CASSQDQGTGFNQPQHF. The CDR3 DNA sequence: TGCGCCAGCAGCCAAGATCAAGGGACAGGCTTCAATCAGCCCCAGCATTTT.

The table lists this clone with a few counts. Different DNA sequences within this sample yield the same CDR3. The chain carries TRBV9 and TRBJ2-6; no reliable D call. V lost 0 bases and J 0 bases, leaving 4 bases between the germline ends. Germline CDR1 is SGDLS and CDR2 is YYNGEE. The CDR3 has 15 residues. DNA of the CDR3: TGTGCCAGCAGCGTAGGGGCCTCTGGGGCCAACGTCCTGACTTTC. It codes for CASSVGASGANVLTF.

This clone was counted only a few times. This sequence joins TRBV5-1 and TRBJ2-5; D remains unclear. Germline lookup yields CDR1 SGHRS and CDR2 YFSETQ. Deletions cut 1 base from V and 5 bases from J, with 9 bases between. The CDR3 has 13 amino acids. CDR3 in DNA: TGCGCCAGCAGCTTGCCCGGGTTGGAGACCCAGTACTTC. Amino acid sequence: CASSLPGLETQYF.

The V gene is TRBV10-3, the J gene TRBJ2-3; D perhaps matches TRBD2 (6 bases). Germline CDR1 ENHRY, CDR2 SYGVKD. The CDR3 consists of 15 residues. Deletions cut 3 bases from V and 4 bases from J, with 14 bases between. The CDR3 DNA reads TGTGCCATCAGTGACGACCGCGGGATGGCAGATACGCAGTATTTT. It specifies CAISDDRGMADTQYF.

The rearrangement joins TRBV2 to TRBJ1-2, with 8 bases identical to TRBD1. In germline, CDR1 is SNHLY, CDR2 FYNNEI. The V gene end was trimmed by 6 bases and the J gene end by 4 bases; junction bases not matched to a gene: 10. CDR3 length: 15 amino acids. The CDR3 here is CASRVTGTGLYGYTF. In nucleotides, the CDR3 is TGTGCCAGCAGGGTTACCGGGACAGGACTCTATGGCTACACCTTC.

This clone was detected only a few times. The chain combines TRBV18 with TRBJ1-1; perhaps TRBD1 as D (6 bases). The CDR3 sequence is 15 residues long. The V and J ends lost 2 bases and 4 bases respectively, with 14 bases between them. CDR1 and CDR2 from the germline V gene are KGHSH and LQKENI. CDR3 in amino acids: CASSPYRDGGTEAFF. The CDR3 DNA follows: TGTGCCAGCTCACCATACAGGGATGGTGGCACTGAAGCTTTCTTT. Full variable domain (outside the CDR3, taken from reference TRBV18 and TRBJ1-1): NAGVMQNPRHLVRRRGQEARLRCSPMKGHSHVYWYRQLPEEGLKFMVYLQKENIIDESGMPKERFSAEFPKEGPSILRIQQVVRGDSAAYFCASSPYRDGGTEAFFGQGTRLTVV.

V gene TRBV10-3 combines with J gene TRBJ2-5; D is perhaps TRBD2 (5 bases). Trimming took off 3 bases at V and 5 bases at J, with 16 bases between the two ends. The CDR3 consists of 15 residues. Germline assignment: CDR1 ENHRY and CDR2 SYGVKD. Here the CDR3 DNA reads TGTGCCATCAGTGAAGTGAGGTGGGAGCGGGAGACCCAGTACTTC. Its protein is CAISEVRWERETQYF.

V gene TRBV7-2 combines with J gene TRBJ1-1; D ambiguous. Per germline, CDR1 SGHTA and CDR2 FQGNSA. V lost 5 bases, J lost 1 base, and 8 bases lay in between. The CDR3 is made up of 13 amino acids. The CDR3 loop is CASSQTRNTEAFF. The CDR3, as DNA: TGTGCCAGCAGCCAAACAAGGAACACTGAAGCTTTCTTT. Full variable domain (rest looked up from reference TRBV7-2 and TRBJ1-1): GAGVSQSPSNKVTEKGKDVELRCDPISGHTALYWYRQSLGQGLEFLIYFQGNSAPDKSGLPSDRFSAERTGGSVSTLTIQRTQQEDSAVYLCASSQTRNTEAFFGQGTRLTVV.

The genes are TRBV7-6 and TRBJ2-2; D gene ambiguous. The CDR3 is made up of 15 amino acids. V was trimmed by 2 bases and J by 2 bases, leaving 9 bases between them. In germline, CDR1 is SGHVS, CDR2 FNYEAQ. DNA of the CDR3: TGTGCCAGCAGCTTACGGCGGCCTAACACCGGGGAGCTGTTTTTT. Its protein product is CASSLRRPNTGELFF.

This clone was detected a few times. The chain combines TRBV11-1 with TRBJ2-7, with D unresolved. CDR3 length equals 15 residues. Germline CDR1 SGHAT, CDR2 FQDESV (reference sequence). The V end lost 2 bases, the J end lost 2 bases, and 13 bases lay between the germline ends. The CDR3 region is CASSLPELIAYEQYF. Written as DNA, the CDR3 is TGTGCCAGCAGCTTACCCGAACTTATTGCCTACGAGCAGTACTTC.

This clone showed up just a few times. The CDR3 DNA sequence: TGTGCCAGCACGGGACTAGCGGGAGGAGGTAATGAGCAGTTCTTC. Its protein is CASTGLAGGGNEQFF. This chain joins TRBV28 and TRBJ2-1; TRBD2 agrees at 15 bases. The junction had 5 bases not matched to a gene; V was cut back by 7 bases and J by 7 bases. Germline values: CDR1 MDHEN, CDR2 SYDVKM. CDR3 length: 15 residues.

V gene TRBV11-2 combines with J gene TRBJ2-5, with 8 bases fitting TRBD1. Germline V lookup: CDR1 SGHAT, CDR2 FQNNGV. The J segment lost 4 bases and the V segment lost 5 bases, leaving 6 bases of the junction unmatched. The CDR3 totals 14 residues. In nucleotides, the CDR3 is TGTGCCAGCAGCCTTGACAGGGGAGGAGAGACCCAGTACTTC. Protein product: CASSLDRGGETQYF. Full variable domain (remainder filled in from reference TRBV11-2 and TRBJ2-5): EAGVAQSPRYKIIEKRQSVAFWCNPISGHATLYWYQQILGQGPKLLIQFQNNGVVDDSQLPKDRFSAERLKGVDSTLKIQPAKLEDSAVYLCASSLDRGGETQYFGPGTRLLVL.